This TCR beta chain was identified in a study of liver allograft versus peripheral blood T cells. In the study overall: Transplanted livers and recipients' peripheral blood had their T cell receptor repertoires compared.

Study-wide points: Repertoires of T cell receptors that resided inside liver allografts reportedly differed from those in peripheral blood.

This clonotype is medium-sized (0.01 to 0.1%) within its sample. The target antigen is unknown. Each CDR3 protein gets one entry after TCRdb re-called the reads with MiXCR. The repertoire holds approximately 11,000 distinct CDR3 sequences, with approximately 22% as singletons. CDR1 and CDR2 from the germline V gene are MNHNY and SVGAGI (reference sequence). The V gene end was trimmed by 5 bases and the J gene end by 3 bases; junction bases not matched to a gene: 6. The CDR3 runs 15 residues. This clonotype was sampled from a human patient who had a liver transplant. Some T cells may arise from the graft donor. V and J are TRBV6-6 and TRBJ2-7; 11 positions agree with TRBD2. The CDR3 coding sequence is TGTGCCAGCAGTCATAGACTAGCGGGGAACTACGAGCAGTACTTC. Translated: CASSHRLAGNYEQYF.